This section outlines one T cell receptor (beta chain) sequence together with its context. The sample belongs to a study of blood T cell repertoires in COVID-19. The wider study: Whether acute or convalescent, the COVID-19 samples came from the United States, Italy and Spain.

The CDR3 has 17 residues. The V gene end was trimmed by 1 base and the J gene end by 1 base; junction bases not matched to a gene: 8. Germline lookup yields CDR1 SGHVS and CDR2 FQNEAQ. Generated by immunoSEQ multiplex PCR, the TCRdb table keeps only in-frame clones and is missing some. The repertoire holds fewer than 75,000 clones, with 92% as singletons. The rearrangement joins TRBV7-8 to TRBJ1-1; 8 nucleotides align to TRBD1. Input material: peripheral blood. The TCR sequence derives from a man in his forties or fifties with active COVID-19. CDR3 sequence (DNA): TGTGCCAGCAGCTTAGGGGTCCAGGGGGCCAAGAACACTGAAGCTTTCTTT. As protein: CASSLGVQGAKNTEAFF. Full variable domain (remainder filled in from reference TRBV7-8 and TRBJ1-1): GAGVSQSPRYKVAKRGQDVALRCDPISGHVSLFWYQQALGQGPEFLTYFQNEAQLDKSGLPSDRFFAERPEGSVSTLKIQRTQQEDSAVYLCASSLGVQGAKNTEAFFGQGTRLTVV.